A single sample is the source of the 32 T cell receptor beta chains below, sequenced in a study of cytomegalovirus exposure and HLA in healthy donors. Produced via immunoSEQ multiplex PCR; TCRdb's table is partial and in-frame only. The data show about 130,000 clones, roughly 79% seen once. Sequences were obtained from PBMCs. The receptors were sampled from a man between 25 and 39 years old in good health and CMV-seropositive.

The DNA of the CDR3 is TGTGCCTGGAGTGTTTCGGGGACTGAAGCTTTCTTT. The encoded protein is CAWSVSGTEAFF. The J gene is TRBJ1-1, the V gene TRBV30; D not certain. V was clipped by 0 bases and J by 5 bases, with 7 bases between them. The CDR3 loop spans 12 amino acids. Germline V gene data show CDR1 as GTSNPN and CDR2 as SVGIG (reference sequence). The full variable domain, its missing parts supplied by reference TRBV30 and TRBJ1-1, is SQTIHQWPATLVQPVGSPLSLECTVEGTSNPNLYWYRQAAGRGLQLLFYSVGIGQISSEVPQNLSASRPQDRQFILSSKKLLLSDSGFYLCAWSVSGTEAFFGQGTRLTVV.

The chain carries TRBV7-2 and TRBJ1-5; 7 nucleotides line up with TRBD1. Germline V gene data show CDR1 as SGHTA and CDR2 as FQGNSA. This CDR3 spans 15 amino acids. V gave up 1 base and J gave up 7 bases; unmatched junction bases: 7. The CDR3 region is CASSLEGGGGQPQHF. Written as DNA, the CDR3 is TGTGCCAGCAGCTTAGAAGGTGGAGGGGGCCAGCCCCAGCATTTT.

The V and J genes are TRBV6-1 and TRBJ1-5, with D perhaps TRBD1 (6 bases). The V and J ends lost 0 bases and 4 bases respectively, with 7 bases between them. The CDR3 extends over 14 amino acids. From germline, CDR1 is MNHNS and CDR2 SASEGT. CDR3 sequence reads: CASSEARGNQPQHF. DNA for the CDR3: TGTGCCAGCAGTGAAGCGAGGGGGAATCAGCCCCAGCATTTT.

The V and J genes are TRBV5-1 and TRBJ1-1; TRBD1 matches at 11 bases. Trimming cost V 1 base and J 6 bases; bases outside gene matches: 8. CDR3 length equals 16 residues. CDR1 and CDR2 (germline): SGHRS, YFSETQ. CDR3 loop: CASSLYIGTGGPEAFF. The CDR3 DNA follows: TGCGCCAGCAGCTTGTATATCGGGACAGGGGGACCTGAAGCTTTCTTT.

The chain recombines TRBV2 with TRBJ1-1, with D hard to call. Germline V gives CDR1 SNHLY, CDR2 FYNNEI. Trimming pared 4 bases from V and 1 base from J, leaving 10 bases between. CDR3 length: 14 residues. This chain's CDR3 is CASSGGNTNTEAFF. CDR3 nucleotides: TGTGCCAGCAGTGGCGGAAATACGAACACTGAAGCTTTCTTT.

The chain carries TRBV6-5 and TRBJ2-4; no definite D call. V was clipped by 6 bases and J by 8 bases, with 5 bases between them. The CDR3 is 10 residues long. Germline V lookup: CDR1 MNHEY, CDR2 SVGAGI. CDR3 sequence: CASSLYIQYF. CDR3 coding DNA: TGTGCCAGCAGCCTCTACATTCAGTACTTC.

The chain has TRBV6-5 and TRBJ1-5; D remains ambiguous. CDR3 length: 14 residues. The germline CDR1 and CDR2 sequences are MNHEY and SVGAGI. The V and J ends lost 6 bases and 9 bases respectively, with 18 bases between them. The CDR3 DNA is TGTGCCAGCAGAGACGGACGGACCGGAGGGCCCCAGCATTTT. It codes for CASRDGRTGGPQHF.

The chain couples TRBV4-1 to TRBJ1-1; D gene ambiguous. The CDR3 runs to 14 residues. Germline lookup yields CDR1 MGHRA and CDR2 YSYEKL. Trimming took 4 bases from V and 1 from J, leaving 10 bases between them. CDR3: CASSPPTGNTEAFF. CDR3 bases: TGCGCCAGCAGCCCTCCCACTGGGAACACTGAAGCTTTCTTT.

The chain links TRBV18 to TRBJ2-3; D gene ambiguous. V shed 4 bases and J shed 3 bases, with 8 bases lying between them. This CDR3 spans 13 amino acids. Per germline, CDR1 KGHSH and CDR2 LQKENI. CDR3 DNA: TGTGCCAGCTCACTGCTGCAGACAGATACGCAGTATTTT. Translating gives CASSLLQTDTQYF.

The chain recombines TRBV9 with TRBJ2-3, with D unclear. Trimming stripped 0 bases from V and 3 bases from J, with 8 bases between. Germline CDR1 is SGDLS and CDR2 is YYNGEE. The CDR3 has 14 residues. The CDR3 loop is CASSVADKTDTQYF. The CDR3 coding sequence is TGTGCCAGCAGCGTAGCCGACAAAACAGATACGCAGTATTTT.

The chain couples TRBV27 to TRBJ2-7, with 11 bases matching TRBD1. This CDR3 is built from 14 residues. J was trimmed by 3 bases and V by 6 bases; bases with no gene match: 4. CDR1 and CDR2 (germline): MNHEY, SMNVEV (reference sequence). The DNA for the CDR3 is TGTGCCAGCAGCTGGACAGGGGGCCTCTACGAGCAGTACTTC. Translated, it gives CASSWTGGLYEQYF.

This clone was seen only once. The chain employs TRBV2 and TRBJ2-1, with 8 bases that match TRBD2. Unmatched junction bases numbered 2, after V lost 5 bases and J lost 5 bases. This CDR3 comprises 13 residues. Germline V gene data show CDR1 as SNHLY and CDR2 as FYNNEI. This chain's CDR3 is CASSKRENNEQFF. Here the CDR3 DNA reads TGTGCCAGCAGTAAGCGGGAGAACAATGAGCAGTTCTTC.

This clone has just one count. The CDR3 protein is CASSHGGLYQETQYF. The CDR3 DNA reads as TGTGCCAGCAGCCACGGGGGACTGTACCAAGAGACCCAGTACTTC. The chain joins TRBV14 to TRBJ2-5; TRBD2 might be the D (6 bases). CDR1 is SGHDN, CDR2 FVKESK, per germline. V lost 3 bases, J lost 0 bases, and 11 bases lay in between. The CDR3 is made up of 15 amino acids.

V is TRBV5-1 and J is TRBJ2-5; 10 nucleotides agree with TRBD2. J gave up 4 bases and V 0 bases, and 6 bases lay outside the gene matches. Germline V gene sequence: CDR1 SGHRS, CDR2 YFSETQ. There are 16 residues in the CDR3. The CDR3 bases are TGCGCCAGCAGCTTGGACCCTAGCGGGGGTGCAGAGACCCAGTACTTC. This sequence encodes CASSLDPSGGAETQYF.

The rearrangement links TRBV11-2 to TRBJ1-6, with 8 bases aligning to TRBD1. Germline V gives CDR1 SGHAT, CDR2 FQNNGV. The CDR3 runs to 14 residues. Trimming removed 5 bases from V and 7 bases from J; junction bases left unmatched: 4. CDR3 amino acids: CASSARQGNSPLHF. CDR3 nucleotides: TGTGCCAGCAGCGCCCGACAGGGGAATTCACCCCTCCACTTT.

This clone was detected once. The chain has TRBV14 and TRBJ1-5; D is perhaps TRBD1 (5 bases). The length of the CDR3 is 13 residues. The ends were cut back, 3 bases at V and 9 bases at J, with 12 bases in the middle. The germline CDR1 and CDR2 sequences are SGHDN and FVKESK. Here the CDR3 reads CASSHSIGGPQHF. CDR3 DNA: TGTGCCAGCAGCCACTCAATCGGGGGGCCCCAGCATTTT.

The rearrangement uses TRBV18 and TRBJ2-5; 9 nucleotides match TRBD1. The CDR3 covers 14 residues. J was trimmed by 3 bases and V by 3 bases; bases with no gene match: 2. Per germline, CDR1 KGHSH and CDR2 LQKENI. The CDR3 coding sequence is TGTGCCAGCTCACCCGGGACAGGGAAAGAGACCCAGTACTTC. It specifies CASSPGTGKETQYF. Full variable domain (outside the CDR3, taken from reference TRBV18 and TRBJ2-5): NAGVMQNPRHLVRRRGQEARLRCSPMKGHSHVYWYRQLPEEGLKFMVYLQKENIIDESGMPKERFSAEFPKEGPSILRIQQVVRGDSAAYFCASSPGTGKETQYFGPGTRLLVL.

V and J are TRBV28 and TRBJ2-3, with D perhaps TRBD2 (5 bases). This CDR3 has 12 amino acids. Trimming stripped 8 bases from V and 0 bases from J, with 6 bases between. Germline assignment: CDR1 MDHEN and CDR2 SYDVKM. As DNA, the CDR3 is TGTGCCAGCCGCGGGAGCACAGATACGCAGTATTTT. Protein product: CASRGSTDTQYF.

This chain connects TRBV27 to TRBJ1-2, with TRBD1 as a possible D gene (5 bases). The V gene lost 0 bases and the J gene lost 4 bases, with 9 bases spanning the gap. CDR1 is MNHEY, CDR2 SMNVEV, per germline (reference sequence). This CDR3 spans 14 amino acids. As DNA, the CDR3 is TGTGCCAGCAGTTTATCAGGGGAGGCCTATGGCTACACCTTC. It translates to CASSLSGEAYGYTF.

The chain joins TRBV10-3 to TRBJ2-7; no reliable D call. CDR3 length: 11 residues. The V and J ends lost 5 bases and 2 bases respectively, with 4 bases between them. Germline V gives CDR1 ENHRY, CDR2 SYGVKD. This CDR3 is CAISQTYEQYF. The CDR3 bases are TGTGCCATCAGTCAGACCTACGAGCAGTACTTC.

V is TRBV30 and J is TRBJ2-1, with D perhaps TRBD2 (6 bases). Germline assignment: CDR1 GTSNPN and CDR2 SVGIG (reference sequence). This CDR3 is built from 14 residues. The germline V and J ends were trimmed by 1 base and 4 bases, with 11 bases remaining between them. The CDR3 protein is CAWSGGGGYNEQFF. The CDR3 DNA follows: TGTGCCTGGAGTGGTGGGGGAGGATACAATGAGCAGTTCTTC.

The chain carries TRBV7-2 and TRBJ2-1; TRBD1 might be the D (5 bases). There are 15 residues in the CDR3. V lost 2 bases to trimming and J lost 6 bases, with 14 bases between them. Germline-derived CDR1 and CDR2 are SGHTA and FQGNSA. This chain's CDR3 is CASSLQGPPFNEQFF. The CDR3 DNA reads TGTGCCAGCAGCTTACAGGGTCCCCCTTTCAATGAGCAGTTCTTC.

The rearrangement uses TRBV9 and TRBJ2-2; 7 nucleotides agree with TRBD2. CDR3 size: 15 residues. The V segment lost 4 bases and the J segment 4 bases; nucleotides outside the gene matches: 7. The germline V gene has CDR1 SGDLS and CDR2 YYNGEE. Written as DNA, the CDR3 is TGTGCCAGCAGCATAGGACTAGAAGGCACCGGGGAGCTGTTTTTT. Its translation: CASSIGLEGTGELFF.

The chain carries TRBV7-2 and TRBJ2-2; possible D gene TRBD1, 6 bases. The CDR3 totals 17 residues. Germline CDR1 and CDR2: SGHTA and FQGNSA. V lost 5 bases and J lost 1, with 17 bases in between. The CDR3 DNA is TGTGCCAGCAGCCCATCCCGGGACAAATTGAACACCGGGGAGCTGTTTTTT. This encodes CASSPSRDKLNTGELFF.

The V gene is TRBV5-4, the J gene TRBJ1-2; 8 nucleotides align to TRBD1. V dropped 4 bases and J dropped 4; count of bases not matched to a gene: 9. Germline lookup yields CDR1 SGHNT and CDR2 YYREEE (reference sequence). The CDR3 is 15 residues long. The CDR3 reads CASSLPGGPLYGYTF. CDR3 coding DNA: TGTGCCAGCAGCCTTCCAGGGGGCCCCCTCTATGGCTACACCTTC.

This clone was seen a single time. The rearrangement links TRBV18 to TRBJ2-3; TRBD1 aligns across 7 bases. Germline CDR1 is KGHSH and CDR2 is LQKENI. With 0 bases clipped from V and 3 bases from J, the junction kept 3 bases outside the gene matches. This CDR3 comprises 15 residues. DNA of the CDR3: TGTGCCAGCTCACCACCAGGGGGCGGGACAGATACGCAGTATTTT. Translated, it gives CASSPPGGGTDTQYF.

The chain recombines TRBV5-4 with TRBJ2-2; 9 bases are shared with TRBD2. The CDR3 loop spans 16 amino acids. V lost 6 bases, J lost 3 bases, and 9 bases stayed unmatched. The germline V gene encodes CDR1 SGHNT and CDR2 YYREEE (reference sequence). CDR3 nucleotides: TGTGCCAGCACCTTTGGGGCGGGAGGGTACACCGGGGAGCTGTTTTTT. Its translation: CASTFGAGGYTGELFF.

This chain connects TRBV27 to TRBJ2-1; TRBD2 agrees at 7 bases. V shed 4 bases, J shed 2 bases, and the junction held 8 bases outside the gene matches. Per germline, CDR1 MNHEY and CDR2 SMNVEV (reference sequence). The CDR3 covers 16 residues. CDR3 in DNA: TGTGCCAGCAGTTCTCCAGCGGGGCCTACCTACAATGAGCAGTTCTTC. This encodes CASSSPAGPTYNEQFF.

The chain links TRBV19 to TRBJ2-7, with TRBD1 identical over 9 bases. With 6 bases clipped from V and 4 bases from J, the junction kept 4 bases outside the gene matches. Germline CDR1 and CDR2: LNHDA and SQIVND (reference sequence). The CDR3 is 13 residues long. Here the CDR3 DNA reads TGTGCCAGTAGAACGACAGGGGGATACGAGCAGTACTTC. The encoded protein is CASRTTGGYEQYF. The entire variable domain, with the rest obtained from reference TRBV19 and TRBJ2-7, is as follows: DGGITQSPKYLFRKEGQNVTLSCEQNLNHDAMYWYRQDPGQGLRLIYYSQIVNDFQKGDIAEGYSVSREKKESFPLTVTSAQKNPTAFYLCASRTTGGYEQYFGPGTRLTVT.

This chain links TRBV30 with TRBJ1-1; a weak D match, TRBD1 (5 bases). Germline values: CDR1 GTSNPN, CDR2 SVGIG (reference sequence). With 3 bases removed from V and 3 bases from J, the gap between germline ends came to 20 bases. This CDR3 spans 16 amino acids. CDR3 protein: CAWRGLRTRGDTEAFF. The CDR3 DNA follows: TGTGCCTGGAGGGGGCTAAGGACCAGAGGAGACACTGAAGCTTTCTTT.

The V and J genes are TRBV18 and TRBJ2-1; no clear D gene. Trimming shortened V by 3 bases and J by 5 bases, and 11 bases separated the two germline ends. The length of the CDR3 is 14 residues. The germline V gene encodes CDR1 KGHSH and CDR2 LQKENI. CDR3 nucleotides: TGTGCCAGCTCACCTGGCACGTTGGACAATGAGCAGTTCTTC. The encoded protein is CASSPGTLDNEQFF.

The rearrangement links TRBV6-1 to TRBJ1-1; 7 bases agree with TRBD1. The CDR3 runs 13 residues. The germline gives CDR1 MNHNS, CDR2 SASEGT. V was clipped by 6 bases and J by 11 bases; unmatched bases: 12. The CDR3 nucleotides are TGTGCCAGCAGACCGACAGGGCCCCTGTGGGCTTTCTTT. Protein sequence: CASRPTGPLWAFF.